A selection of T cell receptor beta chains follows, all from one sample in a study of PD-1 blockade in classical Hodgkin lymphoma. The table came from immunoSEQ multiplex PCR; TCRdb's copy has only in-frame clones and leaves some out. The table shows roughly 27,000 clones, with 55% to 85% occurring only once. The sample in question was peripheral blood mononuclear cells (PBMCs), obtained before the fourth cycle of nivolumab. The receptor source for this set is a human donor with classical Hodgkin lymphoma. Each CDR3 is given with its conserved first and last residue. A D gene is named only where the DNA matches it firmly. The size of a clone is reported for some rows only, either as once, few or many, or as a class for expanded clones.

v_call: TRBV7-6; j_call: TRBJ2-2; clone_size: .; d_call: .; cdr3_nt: TGTGCCAGCAGCTTCAAGTCCCCGGAGGTTACCGGGGAGCTGTTTTTT; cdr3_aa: CASSFKSPEVTGELFF
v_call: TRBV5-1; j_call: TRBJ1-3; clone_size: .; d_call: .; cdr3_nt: TGCGCCAGCAGCCTAGTCCCAGGCTCTGGAAACACCATATATTTT; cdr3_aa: CASSLVPGSGNTIYF
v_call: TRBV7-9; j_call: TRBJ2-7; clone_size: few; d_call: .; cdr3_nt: TGTGCCAGCAGCAGAACGGTTCCGGGCGAGCAGTACTTC; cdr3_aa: CASSRTVPGEQYF
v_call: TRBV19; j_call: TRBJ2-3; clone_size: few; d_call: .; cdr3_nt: TGTGCCAGTAGTCCCAGACCGGGGGATACGCAGTATTTT; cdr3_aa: CASSPRPGDTQYF
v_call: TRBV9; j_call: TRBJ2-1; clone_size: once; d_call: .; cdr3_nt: TGTGCCAGCAGCCCCAAGAGCTCCTACAATGAGCAGTTCTTC; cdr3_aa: CASSPKSSYNEQFF
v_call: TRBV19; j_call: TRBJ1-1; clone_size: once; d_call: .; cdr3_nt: TGTGCCAGTAGTACGGTCGGGGCTGCCACTGAAGCTTTCTTT; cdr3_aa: CASSTVGAATEAFF
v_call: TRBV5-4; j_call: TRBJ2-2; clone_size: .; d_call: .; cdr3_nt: TGTGCCAGCCGCCGAGGGGGAGAGTTGGCCGGGGAGCTGTTTTTT; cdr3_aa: CASRRGGELAGELFF
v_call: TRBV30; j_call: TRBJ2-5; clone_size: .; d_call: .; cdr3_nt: TGTGCCTGGAGTGTACTCAGGACCCAGTACTTC; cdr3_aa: CAWSVLRTQYF
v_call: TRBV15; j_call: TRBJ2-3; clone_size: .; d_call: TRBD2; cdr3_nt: TGTGCCACCAGCGGTCTAGCGGGGGGTTTAGATACGCAGTATTTT; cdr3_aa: CATSGLAGGLDTQYF
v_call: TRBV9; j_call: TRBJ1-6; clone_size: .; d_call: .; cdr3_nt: TGTGCCAGCAGCCCCCGGCAGGCCGATAATTCACCCCTCCACTTT; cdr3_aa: CASSPRQADNSPLHF
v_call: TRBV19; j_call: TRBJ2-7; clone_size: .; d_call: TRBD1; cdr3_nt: TGTGCCAGTAGCAGGGACAGGGACCACGAGCAGTACTTC; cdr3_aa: CASSRDRDHEQYF
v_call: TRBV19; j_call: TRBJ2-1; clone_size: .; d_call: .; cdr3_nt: TGTGCCAGTAGTAGACTGATGGCCTCCTACAATGAGCAGTTCTTC; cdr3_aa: CASSRLMASYNEQFF
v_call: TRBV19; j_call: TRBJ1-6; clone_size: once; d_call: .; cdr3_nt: TGTGCCAGTAGTATGCAATCAACGAGCTCCTATAATTCACCCCTCCACTTT; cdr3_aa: CASSMQSTSSYNSPLHF
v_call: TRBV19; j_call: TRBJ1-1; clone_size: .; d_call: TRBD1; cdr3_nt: TGTGCCAGTACCCGCGACAGGGGGCTAGGGCGGAACACTGAAGCTTTCTTT; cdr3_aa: CASTRDRGLGRNTEAFF
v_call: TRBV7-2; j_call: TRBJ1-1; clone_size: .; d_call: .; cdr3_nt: TGTGCCAGCAGCTTATTCCGACGACAGTGGGGGACGAACACTGAAGCTTTCTTT; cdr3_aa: CASSLFRRQWGTNTEAFF
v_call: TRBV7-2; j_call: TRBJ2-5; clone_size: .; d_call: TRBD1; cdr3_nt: TGTGCCAGCAGCTCAAACAGGGGTGAGACCCAGTACTTC; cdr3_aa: CASSSNRGETQYF
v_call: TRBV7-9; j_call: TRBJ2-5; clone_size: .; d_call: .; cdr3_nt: TGTGCCAGCAGCGCGGAGGGGTATCAAGAGACCCAGTACTTC; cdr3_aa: CASSAEGYQETQYF
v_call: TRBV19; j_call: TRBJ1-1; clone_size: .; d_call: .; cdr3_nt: TGTGCCAGTAGTATATGGGGGGGAAGAACTGAAGCTTTCTTT; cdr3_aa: CASSIWGGRTEAFF
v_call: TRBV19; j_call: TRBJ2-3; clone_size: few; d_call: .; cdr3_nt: TGTGCCAGTAGTATCGGGCAGGGGTTCGGAGATACGCAGTATTTT; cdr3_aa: CASSIGQGFGDTQYF
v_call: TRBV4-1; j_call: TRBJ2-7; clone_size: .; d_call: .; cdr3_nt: TGCGCCAGCAGCCAAGAACGTGGGGGGCCCCCCTACGAGCAGTACTTC; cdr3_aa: CASSQERGGPPYEQYF
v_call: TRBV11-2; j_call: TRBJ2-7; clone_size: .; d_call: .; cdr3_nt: TGTGCCAGCAGCTTAGACAGCCAGGTCTACGAGCAGTACTTC; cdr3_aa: CASSLDSQVYEQYF
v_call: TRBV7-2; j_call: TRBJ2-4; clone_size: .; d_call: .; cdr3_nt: TGTGCCAGCAGCTCCGGACTGTTACAAAACATTCAGTACTTC; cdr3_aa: CASSSGLLQNIQYF
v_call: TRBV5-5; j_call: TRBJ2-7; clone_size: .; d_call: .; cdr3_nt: TGTGCCAGCAGCTTGGTGGGGGACGGGCCCGCCGAGCAGTACTTC; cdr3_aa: CASSLVGDGPAEQYF
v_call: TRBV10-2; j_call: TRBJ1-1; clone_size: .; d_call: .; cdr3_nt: TGCGCCAGCAGTGTTGGACGTACAACCGAAGCTTTCTTT; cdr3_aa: CASSVGRTTEAFF
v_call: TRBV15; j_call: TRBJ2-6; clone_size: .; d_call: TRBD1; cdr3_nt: TGTGCCACCAGCAGAGATCGGCTCGGGACAGTTTACTCTGGGGCCAACGTCCTGACTTTC; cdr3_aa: CATSRDRLGTVYSGANVLTF
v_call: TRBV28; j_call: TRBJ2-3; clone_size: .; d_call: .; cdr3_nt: TGTGCCAGCAGCTGGGGAGATACGCAGTATTTT; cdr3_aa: CASSWGDTQYF
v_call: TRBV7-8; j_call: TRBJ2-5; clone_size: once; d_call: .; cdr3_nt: TGTGCCAGCAGCTTAGTGGGCCAAGAGACCCAGTACTTC; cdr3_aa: CASSLVGQETQYF
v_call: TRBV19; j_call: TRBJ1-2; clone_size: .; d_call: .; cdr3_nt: TGTGCCACCACGACCTTTGTGGGATTTGATGGCTACACCTTC; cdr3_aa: CATTTFVGFDGYTF
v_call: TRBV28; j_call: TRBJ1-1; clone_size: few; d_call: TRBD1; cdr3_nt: TGTGCCAGCAGACTCGACAGGGAGGCAGCTTTCTTT; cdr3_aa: CASRLDREAAFF
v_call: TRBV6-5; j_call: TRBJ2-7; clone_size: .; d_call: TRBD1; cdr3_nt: TGTGCCAGCAGTCCAAGCCGGACAGGGAGAACCGAGCAGTACTTC; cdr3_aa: CASSPSRTGRTEQYF
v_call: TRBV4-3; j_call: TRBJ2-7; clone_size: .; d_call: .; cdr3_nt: TGCGCCAGCAGCCAAGAGATGTACAGGGACGGGTACGAGCAGTACTTC; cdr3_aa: CASSQEMYRDGYEQYF
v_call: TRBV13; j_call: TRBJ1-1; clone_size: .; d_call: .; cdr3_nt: TGTGCCAGCAGCTTAGCGGGGCGGAGGAACACTGAAGCTTTCTTT; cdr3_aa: CASSLAGRRNTEAFF
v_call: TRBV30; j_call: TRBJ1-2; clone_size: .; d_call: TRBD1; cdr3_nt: TGTGCCTGGAGTGCCGGGACAGCTAACTATGGCTACACCTTC; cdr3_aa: CAWSAGTANYGYTF
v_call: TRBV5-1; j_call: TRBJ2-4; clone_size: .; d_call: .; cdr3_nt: TGCGCCAGCAGCTTGTTCGGGGATCTAGCCAAAAACATTCAGTACTTC; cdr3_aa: CASSLFGDLAKNIQYF
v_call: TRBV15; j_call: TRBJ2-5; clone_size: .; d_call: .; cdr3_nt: TGTGCCACCAGCAGAGATCTGGCTCCCCCCCAAGAGACCCAGTACTTC; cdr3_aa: CATSRDLAPPQETQYF
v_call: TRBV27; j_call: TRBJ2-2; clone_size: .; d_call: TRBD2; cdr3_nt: TGTGCCAGCAATCGGGCGGGGGGAACGAACACCGGGGAGCTGTTTTTT; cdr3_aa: CASNRAGGTNTGELFF
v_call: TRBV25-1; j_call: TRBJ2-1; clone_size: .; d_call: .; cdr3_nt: TGTGCCAGCAGCGGGAGCTCCTACAATGAGCAGTTCTTC; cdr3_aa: CASSGSSYNEQFF
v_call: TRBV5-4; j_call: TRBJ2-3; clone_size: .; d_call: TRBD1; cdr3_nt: TGTGCCAGCAGCTCCCGGGACAGGGGCTCAGATACGCAGTATTTT; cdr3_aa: CASSSRDRGSDTQYF
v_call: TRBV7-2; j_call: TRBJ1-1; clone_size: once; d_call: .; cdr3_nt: TGTGCCAGCAGCTTCGGCAGCACCGGATGGACTGAAGCTTTCTTT; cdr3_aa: CASSFGSTGWTEAFF
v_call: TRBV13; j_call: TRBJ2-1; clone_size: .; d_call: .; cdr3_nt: TGTGCCAGCAGCTCCACAGGGAATCGGTACAATGAGCAGTTCTTC; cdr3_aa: CASSSTGNRYNEQFF
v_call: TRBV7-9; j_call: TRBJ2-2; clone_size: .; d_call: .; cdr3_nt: TGTGCCAGCAGGTCCGTACCCCGTGACACCGGGGAGCTGTTTTTT; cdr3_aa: CASRSVPRDTGELFF
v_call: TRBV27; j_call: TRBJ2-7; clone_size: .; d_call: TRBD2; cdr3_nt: TGTGCCAGCAGTTTATCCGGCCCCCTAGCGGGAGATCGCGAGCAGTACTTC; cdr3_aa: CASSLSGPLAGDREQYF
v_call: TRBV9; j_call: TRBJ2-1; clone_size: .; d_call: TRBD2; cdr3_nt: TGTGCCAGCAGCGTAGTAGCGGGAGCCTACAATGAGCAGTTCTTC; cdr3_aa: CASSVVAGAYNEQFF
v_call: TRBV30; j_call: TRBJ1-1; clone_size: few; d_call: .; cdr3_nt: TGTGCCTGGAGGGGACAGAACACTGAAGCTTTCTTT; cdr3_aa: CAWRGQNTEAFF
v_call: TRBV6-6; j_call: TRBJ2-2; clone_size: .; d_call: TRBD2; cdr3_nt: TGTGCCAGCAGTACGAGCGGGGGGGCGGGCACCGGGGAGCTGTTTTTT; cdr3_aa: CASSTSGGAGTGELFF